Given below is one T cell receptor beta chain in context. Its specificity is not known. This record belongs to a study of cytomegalovirus exposure and HLA in healthy donors. Study-level results: A few V segments could not be told apart, such as TRBV6-2 and TRBV6-3, and were left out.

This CDR3 has 12 amino acids. Germline CDR1 reads SEHNR; CDR2 reads FQNEAQ (reference sequence). The V end was cut by 5 bases, the J end by 2 bases, with 5 bases between. 60 Vbeta and 13 Jbeta primers were used in PCR. The repertoire was sequenced with immunoSEQ multiplex PCR; TCRdb's copy has only in-frame clones and lacks some. This table has 250,000 or so clones, 70% to 90% appearing once. The chain employs TRBV7-9 and TRBJ2-3; D gene uncertain. Sequenced input: PBMCs. The sequence came from a human donor in good health. The CDR3 is CASSPPTDTQYF. The CDR3 bases are TGTGCCAGCAGCCCTCCCACAGATACGCAGTATTTT.